The clone carrying this T cell receptor beta chain occurred many times. CDR1 DFQATT and CDR2 SNEGSKA come from the germline V gene (reference sequence). The CDR3 totals 17 residues. Between the trimmed V and J ends, which lost 4 bases and 6 bases, there was a span of 25 bases. The investigators amplified TCR beta CDR3 regions from RNA transcripts. HTBI primers were used for first-round RT-PCR of the TCR CDR3. A single record per CDR3 protein comes from TCRdb applying MiXCR to the multiplex PCR reads. The data show hundreds of thousands of distinct CDR3 sequences, with 16% seen just once and approximately 3.5% held by the top ten. The sample is drawn from a study of T cells in Graves' hyperthyroidism and ophthalmopathy. Diagnostic decisions used clinical symptoms, serum thyroxine and TRAb, thyroid ultrasound and orbital computed tomography.

The chain joins TRBV20-1 to TRBJ2-1; possible D gene TRBD2, 6 bases. The clonotype was recovered from a woman in her thirties or forties with Graves' ophthalmopathy. Sequences were obtained from blood. CDR3 sequence reads: CSATGLSLTPFGNEQFF. Written as DNA, the CDR3 is TGCAGTGCTACGGGACTGTCCTTAACGCCCTTCGGCAATGAGCAGTTCTTC.